The sequence of this TCR beta chain was determined in a study of radiation and T cells in renal cell carcinoma. CDR3 size: 15 residues. Trimming cost V 3 bases and J 2 bases, with 13 bases left between them. Germline-derived CDR1 and CDR2 are LNHDA and SQIVND (reference sequence). Sequencing used immunoSEQ multiplex PCR; TCRdb keeps in-frame clones, though not all of them. The data contain 100,000 to 150,000 clones, approximately 85% of them singletons. Specified time point: blood 2 weeks post-SBRT. Sample treatment: 15 Gy SBRT to primary tumor, nephrectomy 4 weeks later. In regard to this clone: Its antigen is unknown.

Notes on the study in general: Top tumor clonotypes rose in blood 2 weeks post-radiation, then contracted.

This specimen consisted of blood, obtained from a patient whose treatment included radiotherapy and nephrectomy. The gene calls are TRBV19 and TRBJ1-2, with D perhaps TRBD1 (5 bases). The sequence was collected from a man aged 45-65 years with renal cell carcinoma. The chain's CDR3 is CASSIRTRGNYGYTF. In DNA form, the CDR3 reads TGTGCCAGTAGTATCAGGACAAGGGGAAACTATGGCTACACCTTC.